The rows below give T cell receptor beta chains drawn from one sample of a study of cytomegalovirus exposure and HLA in healthy donors. Assay: immunoSEQ multiplex PCR; the TCRdb copy retains only in-frame clones and omits some. The table has roughly 330,000 clones, roughly 87% seen once; the top ten hold roughly 1.2%. Specimen: PBMCs. Every receptor here comes from a young woman in good health and CMV-seropositive. Both conserved end residues are part of each CDR3. The D gene is left open where the match is weak. Size is stated for part of the rows, as once, few or many counts, or as a class when the clone is expanded.

CDR3 protein: CASSLLAGGPDTQYF
CDR3 DNA: TGTGCCAGCAGCTTACTGGCGGGGGGGCCAGATACGCAGTATTTT
V gene: TRBV7-3
D gene: TRBD2
clone size: NA
J gene: TRBJ2-3

CDR3 protein: CASSEPGQGGYEQYF
CDR3 DNA: TGTGCCAGCAGTGAACCAGGACAGGGGGGCTACGAGCAGTACTTC
V gene: TRBV6-1
D gene: TRBD1
clone size: NA
J gene: TRBJ2-7

CDR3 protein: CASSGTGGIYNEQFF
CDR3 DNA: TGTGCCAGCAGTGGGACAGGGGGAATCTACAATGAGCAGTTCTTC
V gene: TRBV6-6
D gene: TRBD1
clone size: NA
J gene: TRBJ2-1

CDR3 protein: CASSASGTGTYEQYF
CDR3 DNA: TGTGCCAGCAGTGCATCCGGGACAGGTACCTACGAGCAGTACTTC
V gene: TRBV6-1
D gene: TRBD1
clone size: NA
J gene: TRBJ2-7

CDR3 protein: CSVVLKPLVTDTQYF
CDR3 DNA: TGCAGCGTTGTTCTCAAGCCCCTGGTGACAGATACGCAGTATTTT
V gene: TRBV29-1
D gene: NA
clone size: NA
J gene: TRBJ2-3

CDR3 protein: CASSQARGALGRETQYF
CDR3 DNA: TGTGCCAGCAGCCAAGCTAGGGGTGCCTTGGGAAGGGAGACCCAGTACTTC
V gene: TRBV4-2
D gene: NA
clone size: NA
J gene: TRBJ2-5

CDR3 protein: CASSFGTNTGELFF
CDR3 DNA: TGTGCCAGCAGCTTTGGCACGAACACCGGGGAGCTGTTTTTT
V gene: TRBV11-3
D gene: NA
clone size: NA
J gene: TRBJ2-2

CDR3 protein: CASSLDGTDNEQFF
CDR3 DNA: TGTGCCAGCAGCTTAGACGGGACAGACAATGAGCAGTTCTTC
V gene: TRBV7-7
D gene: TRBD1
clone size: once
J gene: TRBJ2-1

CDR3 protein: CASSQDGASGNPYYEQYF
CDR3 DNA: TGCGCCAGCAGCCAAGATGGAGCTAGCGGGAATCCTTACTACGAGCAGTACTTC
V gene: TRBV4-3
D gene: TRBD2
clone size: NA
J gene: TRBJ2-7

CDR3 protein: CASSYPGQGHYGYTF
CDR3 DNA: TGTGCCAGCAGTTACCCCGGACAGGGTCACTATGGCTACACCTTC
V gene: TRBV6-5
D gene: TRBD1
clone size: NA
J gene: TRBJ1-2

CDR3 protein: CAWSWGQETQYF
CDR3 DNA: TGTGCCTGGAGCTGGGGCCAAGAGACCCAGTACTTC
V gene: TRBV30
D gene: NA
clone size: NA
J gene: TRBJ2-5

CDR3 protein: CASSLAGEAFF
CDR3 DNA: TGTGCCAGCAGCTTAGCCGGGGAAGCTTTCTTT
V gene: TRBV5-6
D gene: NA
clone size: NA
J gene: TRBJ1-1

CDR3 protein: CASSLPGGVYGYTF
CDR3 DNA: TGTGCCAGCAGTTTACCAGGGGGCGTTTATGGCTACACCTTC
V gene: TRBV28
D gene: TRBD1
clone size: NA
J gene: TRBJ1-2

CDR3 protein: CASSLVNANTEAFF
CDR3 DNA: TGTGCCAGCAGCTTAGTGAACGCGAACACTGAAGCTTTCTTT
V gene: TRBV7-9
D gene: NA
clone size: NA
J gene: TRBJ1-1

CDR3 protein: CASSYLSVGRDYGYTF
CDR3 DNA: TGTGCCAGCAGTTACCTCTCCGTGGGACGAGACTATGGCTACACCTTC
V gene: TRBV6-6
D gene: NA
clone size: NA
J gene: TRBJ1-2

CDR3 protein: CASSPPGLVGEQYF
CDR3 DNA: TGTGCCAGCAGTCCTCCGGGACTAGTAGGGGAGCAGTACTTC
V gene: TRBV27
D gene: TRBD2
clone size: NA
J gene: TRBJ2-7

CDR3 protein: CASSLPDFSRDEQYF
CDR3 DNA: TGTGCCAGCAGCCTTCCCGACTTTTCGAGGGACGAGCAGTACTTC
V gene: TRBV7-9
D gene: NA
clone size: NA
J gene: TRBJ2-7

CDR3 protein: CASSSPPGQRFYNEQFF
CDR3 DNA: TGTGCCAGCAGCTCCCCCCCGGGACAGCGCTTCTACAATGAGCAGTTCTTC
V gene: TRBV5-6
D gene: TRBD1
clone size: NA
J gene: TRBJ2-1

CDR3 protein: CASSLYSGEYNEQFF
CDR3 DNA: TGTGCCAGCAGTTTATATTCCGGGGAGTACAATGAGCAGTTCTTC
V gene: TRBV27
D gene: NA
clone size: NA
J gene: TRBJ2-1

CDR3 protein: CASSLEGNTEAFF
CDR3 DNA: TGTGCCAGCAGCTTGGAGGGTAACACTGAAGCTTTCTTT
V gene: TRBV5-4
D gene: NA
clone size: NA
J gene: TRBJ1-1

CDR3 protein: CASSYGLWDTEAFF
CDR3 DNA: TGTGCCAGCAGTTACGGACTGTGGGACACTGAAGCTTTCTTT
V gene: TRBV6-6
D gene: NA
clone size: NA
J gene: TRBJ1-1

CDR3 protein: CASSWTSRGQETQYF
CDR3 DNA: TGTGCCAGCAGCTGGACTAGCAGGGGCCAAGAGACCCAGTACTTC
V gene: TRBV7-6
D gene: TRBD2
clone size: NA
J gene: TRBJ2-5

CDR3 protein: CSVVLLGRYNEQFF
CDR3 DNA: TGCAGCGTTGTATTATTAGGCCGCTACAATGAGCAGTTCTTC
V gene: TRBV29-1
D gene: NA
clone size: NA
J gene: TRBJ2-1

CDR3 protein: CASSLGGVDTQYF
CDR3 DNA: TGCGCCAGCAGCTTGGGGGGAGTGGATACGCAGTATTTT
V gene: TRBV5-1
D gene: NA
clone size: NA
J gene: TRBJ2-3

CDR3 protein: CATSRVPSGSYEQYF
CDR3 DNA: TGTGCCACCAGCAGAGTTCCTAGCGGGAGCTACGAGCAGTACTTC
V gene: TRBV15
D gene: TRBD2
clone size: NA
J gene: TRBJ2-7

CDR3 protein: CASRPTGVSTDTQYF
CDR3 DNA: TGTGCCAGCAGACCAACAGGGGTGAGCACAGATACGCAGTATTTT
V gene: TRBV5-4
D gene: TRBD1
clone size: NA
J gene: TRBJ2-3

CDR3 protein: CASSLGRSSSYEQYF
CDR3 DNA: TGTGCCAGCAGCTTAGGCCGGAGCAGCTCCTACGAGCAGTACTTC
V gene: TRBV13
D gene: NA
clone size: NA
J gene: TRBJ2-7

CDR3 protein: CASSRHSGAGGELFF
CDR3 DNA: TGTGCCAGCAGCCGACATAGCGGGGCTGGCGGGGAGCTGTTTTTT
V gene: TRBV7-2
D gene: TRBD2
clone size: NA
J gene: TRBJ2-2

CDR3 protein: CASSQDWSDYEQYF
CDR3 DNA: TGCGCCAGCAGCCAAGATTGGTCCGACTACGAGCAGTACTTC
V gene: TRBV4-3
D gene: NA
clone size: NA
J gene: TRBJ2-7

CDR3 protein: CASSIIRTESLPNQPQHF
CDR3 DNA: TGTGCCAGTAGTATAATAAGGACAGAGTCGTTACCCAATCAGCCCCAGCATTTT
V gene: TRBV19
D gene: NA
clone size: NA
J gene: TRBJ1-5

CDR3 protein: CASSLYPTGELFF
CDR3 DNA: TGTGCCAGCAGCCTTTATCCAACCGGGGAGCTGTTTTTT
V gene: TRBV6-6
D gene: NA
clone size: NA
J gene: TRBJ2-2

CDR3 protein: CSVDQGGGPPGYTF
CDR3 DNA: TGCAGCGTTGACCAGGGGGGGGGTCCACCGGGCTACACCTTC
V gene: TRBV29-1
D gene: TRBD1
clone size: NA
J gene: TRBJ1-2

CDR3 protein: CASSLTTNTGELFF
CDR3 DNA: TGTGCCAGTAGTCTAACGACAAACACCGGGGAGCTGTTTTTT
V gene: TRBV19
D gene: NA
clone size: few
J gene: TRBJ2-2

CDR3 protein: CASSYRTANTGELFF
CDR3 DNA: TGTGCCAGCAGTTATCGGACAGCGAACACCGGGGAGCTGTTTTTT
V gene: TRBV6-5
D gene: NA
clone size: NA
J gene: TRBJ2-2

CDR3 protein: CSLQEGVKRNEQFF
CDR3 DNA: TGCAGCCTTCAGGAGGGGGTAAAAAGAAATGAGCAGTTCTTC
V gene: TRBV29-1
D gene: NA
clone size: NA
J gene: TRBJ2-1

CDR3 protein: CASTDGTAPGFDEQYF
CDR3 DNA: TGCGCCAGCACCGATGGGACCGCGCCGGGGTTCGACGAGCAGTACTTC
V gene: TRBV5-1
D gene: NA
clone size: NA
J gene: TRBJ2-7

CDR3 protein: CASSVVEPRASNQETQYF
CDR3 DNA: TGTGCCAGCAGCGTAGTAGAGCCCCGGGCGTCCAACCAAGAGACCCAGTACTTC
V gene: TRBV9
D gene: NA
clone size: once
J gene: TRBJ2-5

CDR3 protein: CAISDTGQGSYEQYF
CDR3 DNA: TGTGCCATCAGTGATACGGGACAGGGGTCCTACGAGCAGTACTTC
V gene: TRBV10-3
D gene: TRBD1
clone size: NA
J gene: TRBJ2-7

CDR3 protein: CASSGLFAETQYF
CDR3 DNA: TGTGCCAGCAGTGGTCTGTTCGCGGAGACCCAGTACTTC
V gene: TRBV6-5
D gene: NA
clone size: NA
J gene: TRBJ2-5

CDR3 protein: CASSKSGGHYGYTF
CDR3 DNA: TGTGCCAGCAGCAAGTCCGGGGGCCACTATGGCTACACCTTC
V gene: TRBV7-9
D gene: NA
clone size: NA
J gene: TRBJ1-2

CDR3 protein: CASSSRGTYNEQFF
CDR3 DNA: TGTGCCAGCAGCTCTCGGGGTACCTACAATGAGCAGTTCTTC
V gene: TRBV11-3
D gene: NA
clone size: NA
J gene: TRBJ2-1

CDR3 protein: CSAKSALEAFF
CDR3 DNA: TGCAGTGCTAAGAGTGCCCTTGAAGCTTTCTTT
V gene: TRBV20-1
D gene: NA
clone size: NA
J gene: TRBJ1-1

CDR3 protein: CASSQTTVIGNTIYF
CDR3 DNA: TGTGCCAGCAGTCAAACAACAGTAATTGGAAACACCATATATTTT
V gene: TRBV28
D gene: NA
clone size: NA
J gene: TRBJ1-3